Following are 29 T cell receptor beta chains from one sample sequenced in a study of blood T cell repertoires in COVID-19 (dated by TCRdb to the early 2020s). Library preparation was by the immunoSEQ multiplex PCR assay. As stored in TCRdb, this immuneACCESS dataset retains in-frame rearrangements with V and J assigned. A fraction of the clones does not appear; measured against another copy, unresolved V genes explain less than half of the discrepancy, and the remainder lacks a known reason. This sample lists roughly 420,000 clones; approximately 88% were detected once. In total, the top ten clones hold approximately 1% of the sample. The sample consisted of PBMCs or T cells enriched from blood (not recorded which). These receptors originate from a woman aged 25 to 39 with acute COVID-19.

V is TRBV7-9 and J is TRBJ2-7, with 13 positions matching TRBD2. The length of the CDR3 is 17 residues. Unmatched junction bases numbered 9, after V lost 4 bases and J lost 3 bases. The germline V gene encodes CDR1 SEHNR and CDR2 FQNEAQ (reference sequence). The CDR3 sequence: CASSSGTSGAGNYEQYF. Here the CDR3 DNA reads TGTGCCAGCAGCTCCGGGACTAGCGGGGCCGGAAACTACGAGCAGTACTTC.

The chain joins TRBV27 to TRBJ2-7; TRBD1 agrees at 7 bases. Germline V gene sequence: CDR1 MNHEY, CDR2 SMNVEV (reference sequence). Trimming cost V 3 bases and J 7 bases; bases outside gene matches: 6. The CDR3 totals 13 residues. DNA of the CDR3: TGTGCCAGCAGTTTTAGGGGGCTGGGAGAGCAGTACTTC. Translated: CASSFRGLGEQYF.

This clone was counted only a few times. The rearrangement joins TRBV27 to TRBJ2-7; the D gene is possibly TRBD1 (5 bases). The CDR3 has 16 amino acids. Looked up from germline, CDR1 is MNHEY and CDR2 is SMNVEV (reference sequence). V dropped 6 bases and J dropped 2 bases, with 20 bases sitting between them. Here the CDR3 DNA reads TGTGCCAGCAGCGAAGGAGCAGGGTTCCATCCCTACGAGCAGTACTTC. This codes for CASSEGAGFHPYEQYF.

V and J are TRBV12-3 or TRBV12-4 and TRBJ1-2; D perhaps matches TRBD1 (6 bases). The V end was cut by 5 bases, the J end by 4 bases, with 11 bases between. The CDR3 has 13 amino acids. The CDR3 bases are TGTGCCAGCAGTCATGGACAGTTCTATGGCTACACCTTC. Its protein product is CASSHGQFYGYTF.

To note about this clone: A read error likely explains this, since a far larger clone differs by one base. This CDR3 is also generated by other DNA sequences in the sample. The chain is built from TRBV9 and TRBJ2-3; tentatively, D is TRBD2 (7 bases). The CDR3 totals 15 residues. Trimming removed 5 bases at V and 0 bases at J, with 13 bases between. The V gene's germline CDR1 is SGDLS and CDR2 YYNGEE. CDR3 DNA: TGTGCCAGCAGGGGTGGGGGGGCTAGCACAGATACGCAGTATTTT. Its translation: CASRGGGASTDTQYF.

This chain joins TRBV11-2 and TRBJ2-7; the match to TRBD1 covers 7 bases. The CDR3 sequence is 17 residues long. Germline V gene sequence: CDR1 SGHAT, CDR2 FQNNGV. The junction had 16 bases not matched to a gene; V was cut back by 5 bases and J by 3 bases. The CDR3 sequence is CASSLRRQGLQLYEQYF. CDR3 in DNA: TGTGCCAGCAGCCTAAGGCGACAGGGCCTACAACTCTACGAGCAGTACTTC.

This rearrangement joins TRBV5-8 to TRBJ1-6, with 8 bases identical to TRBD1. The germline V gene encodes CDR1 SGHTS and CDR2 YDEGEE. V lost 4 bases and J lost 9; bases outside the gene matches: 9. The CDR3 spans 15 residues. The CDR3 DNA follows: TGTGCCAGCAGCATGAGGATGACAGGGGTTTCACCCCTCCACTTT. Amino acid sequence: CASSMRMTGVSPLHF.

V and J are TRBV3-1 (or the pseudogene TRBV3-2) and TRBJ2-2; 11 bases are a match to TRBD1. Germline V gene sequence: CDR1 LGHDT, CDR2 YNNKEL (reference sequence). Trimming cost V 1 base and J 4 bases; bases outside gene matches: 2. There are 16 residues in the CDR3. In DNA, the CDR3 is TGTGCCAGCAGCCAAGCCGGGACAGGGGGCACCGGGGAGCTGTTTTTT. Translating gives CASSQAGTGGTGELFF.

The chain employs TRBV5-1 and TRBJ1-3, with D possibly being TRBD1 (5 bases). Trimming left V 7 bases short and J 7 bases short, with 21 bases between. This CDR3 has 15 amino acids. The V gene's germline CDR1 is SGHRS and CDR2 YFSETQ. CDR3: CASAPEGRTRNTIYF. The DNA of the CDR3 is TGCGCCAGCGCCCCGGAGGGGCGGACGAGGAACACCATATATTTT. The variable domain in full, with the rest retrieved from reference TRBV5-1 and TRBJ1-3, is KAGVTQTPRYLIKTRGQQVTLSCSPISGHRSVSWYQQTPGQGLQFLFEYFSETQRNKGNFPGRFSGRQFSNSRSEMNVSTLELGDSALYLCASAPEGRTRNTIYFGEGSWLTVV.

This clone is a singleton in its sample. In DNA, the CDR3 is TGTGCCAGCAGCGTTGCGGGGGCGAGGAGCACAGATACGCAGTATTTT. Translating gives CASSVAGARSTDTQYF. The chain couples TRBV9 to TRBJ2-3; tentative D call: TRBD2 (7 bases). Germline V gene lookup returns CDR1 SGDLS and CDR2 YYNGEE. The CDR3 loop spans 16 amino acids. Trimming shortened V by 2 bases and J by 0 bases, and 13 bases separated the two germline ends.

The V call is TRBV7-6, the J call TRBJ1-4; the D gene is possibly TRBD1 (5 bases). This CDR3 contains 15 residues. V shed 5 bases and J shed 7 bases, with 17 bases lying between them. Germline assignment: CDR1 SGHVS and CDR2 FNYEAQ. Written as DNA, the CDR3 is TGTGCCAGCAGCCCCCGGGGCAGGGACTTTGAAAAACTGTTTTTT. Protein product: CASSPRGRDFEKLFF.

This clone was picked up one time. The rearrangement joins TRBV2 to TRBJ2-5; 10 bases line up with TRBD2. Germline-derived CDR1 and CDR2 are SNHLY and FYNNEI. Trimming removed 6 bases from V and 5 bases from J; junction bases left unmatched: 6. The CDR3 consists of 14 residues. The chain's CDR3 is CASSLAGAGETQYF. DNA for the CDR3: TGTGCCAGCAGCCTAGCGGGGGCTGGTGAGACCCAGTACTTC.

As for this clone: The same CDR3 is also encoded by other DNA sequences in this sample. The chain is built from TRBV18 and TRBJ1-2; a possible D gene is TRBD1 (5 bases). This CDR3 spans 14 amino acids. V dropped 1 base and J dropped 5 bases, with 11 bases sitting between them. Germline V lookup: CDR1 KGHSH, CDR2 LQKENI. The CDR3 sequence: CASSPLQGPYGYTF. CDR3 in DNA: TGTGCCAGCTCACCACTTCAGGGCCCTTATGGCTACACCTTC. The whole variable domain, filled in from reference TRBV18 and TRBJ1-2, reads NAGVMQNPRHLVRRRGQEARLRCSPMKGHSHVYWYRQLPEEGLKFMVYLQKENIIDESGMPKERFSAEFPKEGPSILRIQQVVRGDSAAYFCASSPLQGPYGYTFGSGTRLTVV.

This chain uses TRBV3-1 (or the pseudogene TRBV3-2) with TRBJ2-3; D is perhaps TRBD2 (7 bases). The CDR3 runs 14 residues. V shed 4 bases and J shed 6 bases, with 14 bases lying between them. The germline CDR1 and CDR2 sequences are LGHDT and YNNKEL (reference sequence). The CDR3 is CASSRQGRGDTQYF. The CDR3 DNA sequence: TGTGCCAGCAGCCGCCAAGGGAGGGGGGATACGCAGTATTTT.

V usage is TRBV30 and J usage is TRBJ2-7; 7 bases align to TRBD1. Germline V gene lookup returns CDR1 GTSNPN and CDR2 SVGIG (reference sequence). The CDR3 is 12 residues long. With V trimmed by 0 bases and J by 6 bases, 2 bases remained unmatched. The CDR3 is CAWSVTGVEQYF. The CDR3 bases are TGTGCCTGGAGTGTCACAGGGGTCGAGCAGTACTTC. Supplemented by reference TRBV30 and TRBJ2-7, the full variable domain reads SQTIHQWPATLVQPVGSPLSLECTVEGTSNPNLYWYRQAAGRGLQLLFYSVGIGQISSEVPQNLSASRPQDRQFILSSKKLLLSDSGFYLCAWSVTGVEQYFGPGTRLTVT.

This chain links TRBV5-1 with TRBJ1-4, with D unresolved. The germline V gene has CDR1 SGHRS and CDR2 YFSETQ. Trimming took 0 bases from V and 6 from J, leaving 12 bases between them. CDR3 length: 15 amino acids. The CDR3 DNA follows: TGCGCCAGCAGCTTGGGATCGGCAGGATATGAAAAACTGTTTTTT. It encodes CASSLGSAGYEKLFF.

CDR3 protein: CATSDLSTGGELFF. In DNA form, the CDR3 reads TGTGCCACCAGTGATTTATCGACGGGCGGGGAGCTGTTTTTT. The chain couples TRBV24-1 to TRBJ2-2, with D uncertain. Deletions cut 1 base from V and 7 bases from J, with 9 bases between. Germline values: CDR1 KGHDR, CDR2 SFDVKD. This CDR3 spans 14 amino acids.

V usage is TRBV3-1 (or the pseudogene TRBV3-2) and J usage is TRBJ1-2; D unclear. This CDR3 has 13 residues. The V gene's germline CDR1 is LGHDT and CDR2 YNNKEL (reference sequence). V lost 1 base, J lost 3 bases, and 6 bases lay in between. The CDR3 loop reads CASSQGSYYGYTF. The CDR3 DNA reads TGTGCCAGCAGCCAAGGCAGTTACTATGGCTACACCTTC.

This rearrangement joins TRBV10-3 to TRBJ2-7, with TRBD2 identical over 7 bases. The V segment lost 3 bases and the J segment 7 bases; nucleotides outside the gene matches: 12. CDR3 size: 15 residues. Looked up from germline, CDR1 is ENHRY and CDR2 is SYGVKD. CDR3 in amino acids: CAISEYGPGGLEQYF. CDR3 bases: TGTGCCATCAGTGAATATGGCCCGGGGGGTTTGGAGCAGTACTTC.

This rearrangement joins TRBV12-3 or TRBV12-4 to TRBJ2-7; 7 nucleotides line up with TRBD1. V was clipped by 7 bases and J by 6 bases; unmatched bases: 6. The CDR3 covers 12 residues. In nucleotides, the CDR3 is TGTGCCAGCATCCCGACAGGGTGCGAGCAGTACTTC. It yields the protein CASIPTGCEQYF.

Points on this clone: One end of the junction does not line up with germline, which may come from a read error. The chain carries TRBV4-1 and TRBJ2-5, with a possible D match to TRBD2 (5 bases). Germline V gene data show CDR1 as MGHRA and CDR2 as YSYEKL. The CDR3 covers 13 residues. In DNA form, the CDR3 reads TGCGCCAGCAGCCCGTACGCGGGTGCACCCCACAACTTC. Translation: CASSPYAGAPHNF.

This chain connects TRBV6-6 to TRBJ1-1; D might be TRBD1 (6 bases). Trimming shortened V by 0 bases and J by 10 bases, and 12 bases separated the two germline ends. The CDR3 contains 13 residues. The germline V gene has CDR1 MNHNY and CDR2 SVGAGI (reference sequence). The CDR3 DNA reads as TGTGCCAGCAGTTACTCGTCAGGGGTCGGAGCTTTCTTT. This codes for CASSYSSGVGAFF.

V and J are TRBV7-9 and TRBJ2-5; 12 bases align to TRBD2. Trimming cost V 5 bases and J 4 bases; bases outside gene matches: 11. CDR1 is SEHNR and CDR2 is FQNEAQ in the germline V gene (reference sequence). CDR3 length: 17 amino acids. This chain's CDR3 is CASSEWASGGAGETQYF. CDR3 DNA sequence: TGTGCCAGCAGCGAGTGGGCTAGCGGGGGGGCCGGAGAGACCCAGTACTTC.

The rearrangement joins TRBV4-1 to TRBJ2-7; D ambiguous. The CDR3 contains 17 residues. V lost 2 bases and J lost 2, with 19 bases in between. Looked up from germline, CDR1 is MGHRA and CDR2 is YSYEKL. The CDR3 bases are TGCGCCAGCAGCCAATACGAGTCCTCCCCCGTACCCTACGAGCAGTACTTC. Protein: CASSQYESSPVPYEQYF.

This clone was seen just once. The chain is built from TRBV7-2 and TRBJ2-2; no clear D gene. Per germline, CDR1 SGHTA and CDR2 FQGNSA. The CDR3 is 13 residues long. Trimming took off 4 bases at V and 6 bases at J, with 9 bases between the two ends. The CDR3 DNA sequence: TGTGCCAGCAGCTCGTACAAAGCCGGGGAGCTGTTTTTT. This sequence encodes CASSSYKAGELFF. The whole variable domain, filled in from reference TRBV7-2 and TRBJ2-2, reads GAGVSQSPSNKVTEKGKDVELRCDPISGHTALYWYRQSLGQGLEFLIYFQGNSAPDKSGLPSDRFSAERTGGSVSTLTIQRTQQEDSAVYLCASSSYKAGELFFGEGSRLTVL.

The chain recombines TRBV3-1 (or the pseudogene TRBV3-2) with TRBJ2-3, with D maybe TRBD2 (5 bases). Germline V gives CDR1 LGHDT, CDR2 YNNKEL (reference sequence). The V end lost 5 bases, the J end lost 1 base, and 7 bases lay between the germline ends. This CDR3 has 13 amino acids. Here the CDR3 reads CASSGAGTDTQYF. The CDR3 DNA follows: TGTGCCAGCAGCGGAGCGGGCACAGATACGCAGTATTTT.

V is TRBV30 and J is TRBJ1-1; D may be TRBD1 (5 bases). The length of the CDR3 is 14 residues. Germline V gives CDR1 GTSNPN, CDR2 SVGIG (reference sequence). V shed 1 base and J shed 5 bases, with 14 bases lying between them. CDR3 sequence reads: CAWSAGRGSTEAFF. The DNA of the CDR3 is TGTGCCTGGAGTGCGGGGCGGGGGAGTACTGAAGCTTTCTTT.

The CDR3 reads CAITPSGVIHEQFF. DNA of the CDR3: TGTGCCATCACTCCTAGCGGGGTTATTCATGAGCAGTTCTTC. This chain joins TRBV6-5 and TRBJ2-1; TRBD2 aligns across 9 bases. The V and J ends lost 10 bases and 8 bases, in that order; junction bases with no gene match: 12. Looked up from germline, CDR1 is MNHEY and CDR2 is SVGAGI. The CDR3 loop spans 14 amino acids.

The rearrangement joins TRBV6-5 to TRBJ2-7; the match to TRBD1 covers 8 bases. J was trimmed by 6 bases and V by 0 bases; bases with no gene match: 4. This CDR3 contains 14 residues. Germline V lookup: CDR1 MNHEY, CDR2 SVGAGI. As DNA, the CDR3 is TGTGCCAGCAGTTACTCACGACAGGGGCTCGAGCAGTACTTC. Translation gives CASSYSRQGLEQYF.